Given below is one TCR beta chain in context. Its antigen is still unknown. This entry belongs to a study of beta chain features in type 1 diabetes. Findings and caveats of the study: Type 1 diabetes patients had moderately but significantly shorter TCRB CDR3s in all four CD4+ subsets.

Sequenced material consisted of expressed TCRB transcripts (all of the isolated RNA was reverse transcribed). Profiled with immunoSEQ multiplex PCR; TCRdb holds only in-frame clones, not every one. The sample yields around 250,000 clones, roughly a quarter seen once. The source of this sequence is a woman in her twenties or thirties with type 1 diabetes. The sequenced sample consisted of naive CD4+ T cells from blood.

CDR3 residues: CASSSRTPEAFF. The CDR3 nucleotides read TGTGCCAGCAGCTCAAGGACACCTGAAGCTTTCTTT. This chain links TRBV13 with TRBJ1-1; perhaps TRBD1 as D (5 bases). Trimming took off 4 bases at V and 6 bases at J, with 9 bases between the two ends. Germline V gene data show CDR1 as PRHDT and CDR2 as FYEKMQ (reference sequence). CDR3 size: 12 residues.